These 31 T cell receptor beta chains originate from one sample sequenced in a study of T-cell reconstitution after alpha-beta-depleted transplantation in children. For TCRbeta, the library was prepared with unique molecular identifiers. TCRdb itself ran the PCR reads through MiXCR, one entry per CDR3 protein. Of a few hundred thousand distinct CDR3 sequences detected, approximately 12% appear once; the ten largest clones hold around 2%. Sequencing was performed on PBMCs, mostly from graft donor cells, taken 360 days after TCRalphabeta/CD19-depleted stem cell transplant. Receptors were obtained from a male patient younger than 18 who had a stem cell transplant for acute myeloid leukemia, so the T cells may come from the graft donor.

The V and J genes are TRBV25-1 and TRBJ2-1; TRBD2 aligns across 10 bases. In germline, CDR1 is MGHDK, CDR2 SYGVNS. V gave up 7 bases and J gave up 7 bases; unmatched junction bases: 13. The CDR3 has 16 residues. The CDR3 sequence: CASNPRAAGGPNEQFF. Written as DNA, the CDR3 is TGTGCCAGCAATCCACGGGCAGCGGGAGGGCCTAATGAGCAGTTCTTC.

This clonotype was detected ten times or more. The DNA of the CDR3 is TGTGCCAGCAGCCCCGGACAGCGAGACACCATATATTTT. This codes for CASSPGQRDTIYF. The rearrangement uses TRBV12-3 or TRBV12-4 and TRBJ1-3; TRBD1 might be the D (6 bases). V gave up 6 bases and J gave up 8 bases, with 14 bases separating them. The CDR3 consists of 13 residues.

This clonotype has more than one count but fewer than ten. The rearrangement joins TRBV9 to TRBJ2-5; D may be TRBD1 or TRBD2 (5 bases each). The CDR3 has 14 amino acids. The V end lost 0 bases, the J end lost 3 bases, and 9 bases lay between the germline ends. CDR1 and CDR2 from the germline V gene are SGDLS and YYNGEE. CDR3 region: CASSVGGDEETQYF. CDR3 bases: TGTGCCAGCAGCGTAGGTGGGGACGAAGAGACCCAGTACTTC.

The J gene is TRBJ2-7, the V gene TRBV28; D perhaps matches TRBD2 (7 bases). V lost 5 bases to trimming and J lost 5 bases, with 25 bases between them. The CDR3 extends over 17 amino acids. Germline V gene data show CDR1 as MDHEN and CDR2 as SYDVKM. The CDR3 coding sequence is TGTGCCAGCAGTGCTCCCCTGGGGGGGCCGCTCACCGACGAGCAGTACTTC. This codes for CASSAPLGGPLTDEQYF. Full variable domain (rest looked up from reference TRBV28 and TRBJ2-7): DVKVTQSSRYLVKRTGEKVFLECVQDMDHENMFWYRQDPGLGLRLIYFSYDVKMKEKGDIPEGYSVSREKKERFSLILESASTNQTSMYLCASSAPLGGPLTDEQYFGPGTRLTVT.

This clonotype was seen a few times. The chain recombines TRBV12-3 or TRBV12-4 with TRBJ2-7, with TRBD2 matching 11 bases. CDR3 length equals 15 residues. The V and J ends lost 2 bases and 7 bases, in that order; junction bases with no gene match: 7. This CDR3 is CASSLIGLAGREQYF. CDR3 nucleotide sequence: TGTGCCAGCAGTTTAATAGGACTAGCGGGTAGGGAGCAGTACTTC.

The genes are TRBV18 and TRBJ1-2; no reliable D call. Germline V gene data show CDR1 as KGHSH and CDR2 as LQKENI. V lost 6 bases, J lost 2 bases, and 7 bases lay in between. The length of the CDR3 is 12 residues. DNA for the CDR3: TGTGCCAGCTCGACAACAAACTATGGCTACACCTTC. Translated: CASSTTNYGYTF.

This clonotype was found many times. The CDR3 is CSAGGAKNIQYF. The CDR3 nucleotides are TGCAGTGCCGGGGGAGCCAAAAACATTCAGTACTTC. The chain joins TRBV20-1 to TRBJ2-4, with D perhaps TRBD2 (6 bases). Germline V gene data show CDR1 as DFQATT and CDR2 as SNEGSKA (reference sequence). The CDR3 loop spans 12 amino acids. With 6 bases removed from V and 0 bases from J, the gap between germline ends came to 6 bases.

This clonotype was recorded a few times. CDR3 protein: CASRENWSFEQYF. CDR3 sequence (DNA): TGTGCCAGCAGGGAAAACTGGTCGTTCGAGCAGTACTTC. This sequence joins TRBV14 and TRBJ2-7; D ambiguous. The CDR3 is made up of 13 amino acids. Looked up from germline, CDR1 is SGHDN and CDR2 is FVKESK. Deletions cut 6 bases from V and 6 bases from J, with 15 bases between.

The CDR3 protein is CASSFPRKGADHSYEQYF. CDR3 sequence (DNA): TGTGCCAGCAGTTTTCCGCGTAAGGGGGCGGACCACTCCTACGAGCAGTACTTC. The J gene is TRBJ2-7, the V gene TRBV6-5; 7 bases fit TRBD1. The trim removed 4 bases at V and 0 bases at J, leaving 15 bases unmatched. The CDR3 has 18 amino acids. Germline CDR1 MNHEY, CDR2 SVGAGI.

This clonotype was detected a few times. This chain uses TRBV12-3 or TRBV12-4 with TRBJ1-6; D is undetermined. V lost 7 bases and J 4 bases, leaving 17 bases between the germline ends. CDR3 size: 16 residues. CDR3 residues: CASTPSHRGYNSPLHF. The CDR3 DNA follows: TGTGCCAGCACCCCGAGCCACCGAGGGTATAATTCACCCCTCCACTTT.

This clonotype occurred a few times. The CDR3 sequence: CASSQDGRLNQPQHF. The CDR3 region has the DNA TGCGCCAGCAGCCAAGATGGCCGACTGAATCAGCCCCAGCATTTT. This chain connects TRBV4-3 to TRBJ1-5; no firm D call. This CDR3 comprises 15 residues. Trimming removed 0 bases at V and 4 bases at J, with 10 bases between. Germline values: CDR1 LGHNA, CDR2 YSLEER.

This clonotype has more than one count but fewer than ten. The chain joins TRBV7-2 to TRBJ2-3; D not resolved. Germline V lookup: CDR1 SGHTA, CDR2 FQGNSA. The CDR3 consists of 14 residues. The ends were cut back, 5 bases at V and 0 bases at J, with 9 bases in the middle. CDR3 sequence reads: CASSIGSSTDTQYF. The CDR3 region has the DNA TGTGCCAGCAGCATCGGAAGTAGCACAGATACGCAGTATTTT.

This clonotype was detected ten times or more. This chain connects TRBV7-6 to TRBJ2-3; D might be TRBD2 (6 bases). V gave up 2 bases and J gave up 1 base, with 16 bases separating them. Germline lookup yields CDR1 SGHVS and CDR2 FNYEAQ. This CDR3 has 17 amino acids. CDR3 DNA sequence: TGTGCCAGCAGCTTAAGCGCCCAGGGACTGGGCACAGATACGCAGTATTTT. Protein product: CASSLSAQGLGTDTQYF.

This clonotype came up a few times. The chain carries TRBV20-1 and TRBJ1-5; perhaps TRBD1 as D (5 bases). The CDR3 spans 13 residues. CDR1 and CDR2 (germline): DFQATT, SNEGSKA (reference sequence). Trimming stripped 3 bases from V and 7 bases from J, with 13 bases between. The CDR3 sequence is CSARRGGYQPQHF. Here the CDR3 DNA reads TGCAGTGCTAGGCGGGGGGGATACCAGCCCCAGCATTTT.

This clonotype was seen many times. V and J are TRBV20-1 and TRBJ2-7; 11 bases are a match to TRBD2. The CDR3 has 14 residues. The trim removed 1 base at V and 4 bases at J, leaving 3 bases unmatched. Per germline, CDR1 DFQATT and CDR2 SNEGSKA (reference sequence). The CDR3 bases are TGCAGTGCTAGAGTAGCGGGAGGGGTATACGAGCAGTACTTC. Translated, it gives CSARVAGGVYEQYF.

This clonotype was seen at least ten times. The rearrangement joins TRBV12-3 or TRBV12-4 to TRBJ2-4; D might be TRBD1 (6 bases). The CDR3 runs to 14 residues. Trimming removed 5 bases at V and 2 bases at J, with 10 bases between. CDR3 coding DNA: TGTGCCAGCAGTAGGGACACCACCAAAAACATTCAGTACTTC. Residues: CASSRDTTKNIQYF.

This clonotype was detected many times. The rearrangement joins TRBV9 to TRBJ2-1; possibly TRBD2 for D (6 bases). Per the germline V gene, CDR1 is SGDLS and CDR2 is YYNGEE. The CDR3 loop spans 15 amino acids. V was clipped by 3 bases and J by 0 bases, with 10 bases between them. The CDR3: CASSEGGSSYNEQFF. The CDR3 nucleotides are TGTGCCAGCAGCGAGGGAGGTAGCTCCTACAATGAGCAGTTCTTC.

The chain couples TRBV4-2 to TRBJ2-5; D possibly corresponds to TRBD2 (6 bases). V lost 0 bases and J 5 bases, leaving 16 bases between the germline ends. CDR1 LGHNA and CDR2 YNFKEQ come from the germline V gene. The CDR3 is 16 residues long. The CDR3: CASSQDFSREGETQYF. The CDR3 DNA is TGTGCCAGCAGCCAAGACTTTTCGCGGGAAGGGGAGACCCAGTACTTC.

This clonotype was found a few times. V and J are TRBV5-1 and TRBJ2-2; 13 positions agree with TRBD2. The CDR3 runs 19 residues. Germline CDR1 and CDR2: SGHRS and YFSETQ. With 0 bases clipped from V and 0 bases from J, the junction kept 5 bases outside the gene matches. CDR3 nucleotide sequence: TGCGCCAGCAGCTTGGGACTAGCGGGAGGCCAAACGAACACCGGGGAGCTGTTTTTT. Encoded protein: CASSLGLAGGQTNTGELFF.

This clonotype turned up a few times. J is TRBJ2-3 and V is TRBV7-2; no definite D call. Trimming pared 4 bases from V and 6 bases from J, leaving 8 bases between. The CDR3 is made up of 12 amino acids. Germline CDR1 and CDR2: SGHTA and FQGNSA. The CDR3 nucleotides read TGTGCCAGCAGCTCTGGACGCGATACGCAGTATTTT. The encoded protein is CASSSGRDTQYF.

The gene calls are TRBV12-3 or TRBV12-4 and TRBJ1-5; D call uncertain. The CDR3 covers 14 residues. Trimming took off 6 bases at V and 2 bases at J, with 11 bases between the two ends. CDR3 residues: CASRSRRGNQPQHF. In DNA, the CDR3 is TGTGCCAGCAGGTCAAGACGGGGCAATCAGCCCCAGCATTTT.

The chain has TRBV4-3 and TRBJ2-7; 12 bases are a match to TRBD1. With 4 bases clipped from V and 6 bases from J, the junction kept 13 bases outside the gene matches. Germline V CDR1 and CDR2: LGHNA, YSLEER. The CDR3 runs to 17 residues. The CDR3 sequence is CASSPFKGGQGATEQYF. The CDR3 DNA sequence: TGCGCCAGCAGCCCCTTCAAGGGGGGACAGGGGGCGACCGAGCAGTACTTC.

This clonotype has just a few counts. The DNA for the CDR3 is TGTGCCAGCAGCCCTAGGGGCAGGGTCAATCAGCCCCAGCATTTT. It codes for CASSPRGRVNQPQHF. The V and J genes are TRBV5-6 and TRBJ1-5, with D perhaps matching TRBD1 (5 bases). The CDR3 consists of 15 residues. Deletions cut 4 bases from V and 3 bases from J, with 14 bases between. Germline CDR1 reads SGHDT; CDR2 reads YYEEEE.

In DNA form, the CDR3 reads TGTGCCAGCAGCCGTCCTAGCGGGACCCTCTACGAGCAGTACTTC. It codes for CASSRPSGTLYEQYF. This sequence joins TRBV3-1 and TRBJ2-7; 9 nucleotides agree with TRBD2. The junction had 7 bases not matched to a gene; V was cut back by 4 bases and J by 3 bases. The CDR3 totals 15 residues. From germline, CDR1 is LGHDT and CDR2 YNNKEL (reference sequence).

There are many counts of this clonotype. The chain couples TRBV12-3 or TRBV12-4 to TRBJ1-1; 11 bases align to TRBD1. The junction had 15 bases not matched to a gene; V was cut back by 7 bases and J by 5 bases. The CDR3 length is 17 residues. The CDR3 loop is CASKQRTGGKWRTEAFF. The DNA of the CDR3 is TGTGCCAGCAAACAAAGGACAGGGGGCAAATGGAGGACTGAAGCTTTCTTT.

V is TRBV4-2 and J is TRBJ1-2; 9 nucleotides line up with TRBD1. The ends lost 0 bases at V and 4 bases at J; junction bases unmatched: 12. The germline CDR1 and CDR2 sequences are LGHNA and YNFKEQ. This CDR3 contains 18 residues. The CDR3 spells CASSQDRTGDHLIYGYTF. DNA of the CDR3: TGTGCCAGCAGCCAAGATCGGACAGGGGACCATCTTATCTATGGCTACACCTTC.

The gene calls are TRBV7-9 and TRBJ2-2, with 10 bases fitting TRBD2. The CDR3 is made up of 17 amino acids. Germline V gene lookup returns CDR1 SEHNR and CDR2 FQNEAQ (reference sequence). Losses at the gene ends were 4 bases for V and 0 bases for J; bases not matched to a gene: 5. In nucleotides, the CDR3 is TGTGCCAGCAGCTCGAAGCTAGCGGGAGCGAACACCGGGGAGCTGTTTTTT. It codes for CASSSKLAGANTGELFF.

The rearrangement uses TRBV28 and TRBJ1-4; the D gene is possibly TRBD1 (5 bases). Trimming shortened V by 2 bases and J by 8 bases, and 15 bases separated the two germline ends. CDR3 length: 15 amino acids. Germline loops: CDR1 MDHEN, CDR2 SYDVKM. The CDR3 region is CASSLPSLRGEKLFF. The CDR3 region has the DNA TGTGCCAGCAGTTTACCCTCGTTACGGGGGGAAAAACTGTTTTTT. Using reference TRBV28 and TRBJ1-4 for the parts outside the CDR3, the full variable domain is DVKVTQSSRYLVKRTGEKVFLECVQDMDHENMFWYRQDPGLGLRLIYFSYDVKMKEKGDIPEGYSVSREKKERFSLILESASTNQTSMYLCASSLPSLRGEKLFFGSGTQLSVL.

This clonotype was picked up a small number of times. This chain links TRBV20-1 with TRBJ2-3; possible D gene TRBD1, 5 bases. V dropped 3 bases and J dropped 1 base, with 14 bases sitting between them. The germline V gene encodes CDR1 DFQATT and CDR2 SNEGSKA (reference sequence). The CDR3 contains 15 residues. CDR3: CSARARQIGTDTQYF. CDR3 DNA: TGCAGTGCTAGGGCCAGACAGATCGGCACAGATACGCAGTATTTT.

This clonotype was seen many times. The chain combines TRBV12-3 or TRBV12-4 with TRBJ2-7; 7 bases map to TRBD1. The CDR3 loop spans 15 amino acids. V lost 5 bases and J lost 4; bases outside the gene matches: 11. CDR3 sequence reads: CASSPRQGPIYEQYF. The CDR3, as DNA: TGTGCCAGCAGTCCACGACAGGGCCCTATTTACGAGCAGTACTTC.

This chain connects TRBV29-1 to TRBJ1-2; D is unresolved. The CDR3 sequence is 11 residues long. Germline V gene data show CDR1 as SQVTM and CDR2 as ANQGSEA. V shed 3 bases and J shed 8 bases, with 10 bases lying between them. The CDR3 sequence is CSVEAVHGYTF. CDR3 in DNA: TGCAGCGTTGAGGCCGTTCACGGCTACACCTTC.